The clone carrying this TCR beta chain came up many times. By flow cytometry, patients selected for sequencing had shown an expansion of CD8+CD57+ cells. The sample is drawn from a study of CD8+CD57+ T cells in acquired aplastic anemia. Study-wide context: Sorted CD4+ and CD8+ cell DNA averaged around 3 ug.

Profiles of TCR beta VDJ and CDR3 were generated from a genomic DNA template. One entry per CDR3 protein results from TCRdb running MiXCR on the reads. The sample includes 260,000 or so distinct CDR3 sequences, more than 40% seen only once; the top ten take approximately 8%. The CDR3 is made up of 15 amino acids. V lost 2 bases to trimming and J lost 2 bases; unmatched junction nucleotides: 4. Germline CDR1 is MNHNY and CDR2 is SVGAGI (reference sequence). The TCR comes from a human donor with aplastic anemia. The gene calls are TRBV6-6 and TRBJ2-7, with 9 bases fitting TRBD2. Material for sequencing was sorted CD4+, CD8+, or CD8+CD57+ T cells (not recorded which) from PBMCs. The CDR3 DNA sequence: TGTGCCAGCAGTTACGCCCTAGCGGGGACCTACGAGCAGTACTTC. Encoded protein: CASSYALAGTYEQYF.